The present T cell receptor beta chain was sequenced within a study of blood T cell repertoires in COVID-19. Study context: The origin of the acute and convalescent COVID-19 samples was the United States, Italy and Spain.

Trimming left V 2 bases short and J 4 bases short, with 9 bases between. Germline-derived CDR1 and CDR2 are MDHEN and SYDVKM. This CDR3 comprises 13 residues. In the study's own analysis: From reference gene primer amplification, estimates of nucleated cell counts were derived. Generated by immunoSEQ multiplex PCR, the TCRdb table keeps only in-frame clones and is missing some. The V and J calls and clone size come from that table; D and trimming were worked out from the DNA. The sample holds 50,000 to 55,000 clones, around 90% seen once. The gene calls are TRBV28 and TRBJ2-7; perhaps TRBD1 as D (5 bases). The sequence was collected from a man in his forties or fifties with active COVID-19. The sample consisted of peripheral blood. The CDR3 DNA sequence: TGTGCCAGCAGTTTAGGGGCCCTGTACGAGCAGTACTTC. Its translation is CASSLGALYEQYF.